Listed below are T cell receptor beta chains from one sample, sequenced in a study of shared clonotypes between healthy human individuals. Repertoires were generated with immunoSEQ multiplex PCR, while TCRdb's copy carries only in-frame clones and drops some. The repertoire includes about 2,200,000 clones, 90% to 95% of them detected once, and roughly 1.8% sits in the top ten. The specimen was naive CD8+ T cells from PBMCs. All receptors derive from a man aged 18 to 29 in good health. Some clones in this sample may be carry-over from other donors' samples. The CDR3 runs from the conserved cysteine through the conserved F or W. A D gene is named only where the DNA matches it firmly. Part of the rows lack a size; the others show once, few, many or a class for expanded clones.

>-|TRBJ2-1|once|TRBV29-1
CSVADGRQFF
TGCAGCGTGGCGGATGGAAGGCAGTTCTTC
>-|TRBJ2-7|-|TRBV27
CASSVGLLYEQYF
TGTGCCAGCAGTGTAGGACTTCTCTACGAGCAGTACTTC
>TRBD2|TRBJ2-3|-|TRBV7-3
CASTASGMGGTQYF
TGTGCCAGCACGGCTAGCGGGATGGGCGGTACGCAGTATTTT
>-|TRBJ2-7|-|TRBV7-7
CASSPAGVDEQYF
TGTGCCAGCAGCCCAGCAGGGGTGGACGAGCAGTACTTC
>-|TRBJ2-7|-|TRBV7-2
CASSLVGLSYEQYF
TGTGCCAGCAGCTTAGTGGGACTGTCCTACGAGCAGTACTTC
>-|TRBJ2-5|once|TRBV10-3
CAISGGVEETQYF
TGTGCCATCAGCGGGGGAGTGGAGGAGACCCAGTACTTC
>TRBD1|TRBJ2-7|-|TRBV27
CASRVGQAFGEQYF
TGTGCCAGCAGGGTGGGACAGGCCTTTGGTGAGCAGTACTTC
>-|TRBJ2-7|-|TRBV6-1
CASSGLRTYEQYF
TGTGCCAGCAGTGGGCTCAGGACCTACGAGCAGTACTTC
>TRBD2|TRBJ2-7|few|TRBV11-2
CASSLAGGALKGEQYF
TGTGCCAGCAGCTTAGCGGGAGGGGCCCTTAAGGGCGAGCAGTACTTC
>-|TRBJ2-1|-|TRBV10-1
CASRVGPSSYNEQFF
TGCGCCAGCAGAGTAGGTCCGAGCTCCTACAATGAGCAGTTCTTC
>TRBD1|TRBJ1-1|-|TRBV19
CASSSTGATEAFF
TGTGCCAGTAGTTCAACAGGGGCCACTGAAGCTTTCTTT
>-|TRBJ1-1|-|TRBV21-1
CASSNVRRNTEAFF
TGTGCCAGCAGCAATGTCAGGCGGAACACTGAAGCTTTCTTT
>-|TRBJ1-2|-|TRBV28
CASRLKGGSYYGYTF
TGTGCCAGCAGGTTAAAAGGCGGTTCCTACTATGGCTACACCTTC
>-|TRBJ1-5|-|TRBV25-1
CASSESDSNQPQHF
TGTGCCAGCAGTGAATCGGACAGCAATCAGCCCCAGCATTTT
>TRBD2|TRBJ2-1|-|TRBV7-9
CASSLALFLAGGNNEQFF
TGTGCCAGCAGCTTAGCGCTGTTCCTAGCGGGAGGGAACAATGAGCAGTTCTTC
>-|TRBJ1-1|-|TRBV27
CASSPTMNTEAFF
TGTGCCAGCAGTCCGACCATGAACACTGAAGCTTTCTTT
>-|TRBJ1-5|-|TRBV4-1
CASSLRIGGEAPQPQHF
TGCGCCAGCAGCCTAAGAATTGGGGGTGAAGCCCCCCAGCCCCAGCATTTT
>TRBD2|TRBJ2-7|-|TRBV4-1
CASSPRDSGRGEQYF
TGCGCCAGCAGCCCCCGGGATAGCGGGAGGGGCGAGCAGTACTTC
>-|TRBJ2-7|-|TRBV4-1
CASSHWGGRSSYEQYF
TGCGCCAGCAGCCATTGGGGCGGGCGAAGCTCCTACGAGCAGTACTTC
>TRBD2|TRBJ2-4|-|TRBV10-3
CAAGLANDIQYF
TGTGCCGCGGGACTAGCTAACGACATTCAGTACTTC
>-|TRBJ2-2|-|TRBV7-8
CASIQINTGELFF
TGTGCCAGCATACAGATAAACACCGGGGAGCTGTTTTTT
>TRBD2|TRBJ2-5|-|TRBV10-2
CATEGGPFETQYF
TGCGCCACCGAGGGAGGGCCTTTTGAGACCCAGTACTTC
>-|TRBJ2-4|-|TRBV5-1
CASSLEGIGVKIAKNIQYF
TGCGCCAGCAGCTTGGAGGGGATAGGGGTTAAAATAGCCAAAAACATTCAGTACTTC
>-|TRBJ2-5|-|TRBV7-8
CASSLGLTEVRGTLETQYF
TGTGCCAGCAGCTTAGGTCTCACAGAAGTTCGGGGCACACTGGAGACCCAGTACTTC